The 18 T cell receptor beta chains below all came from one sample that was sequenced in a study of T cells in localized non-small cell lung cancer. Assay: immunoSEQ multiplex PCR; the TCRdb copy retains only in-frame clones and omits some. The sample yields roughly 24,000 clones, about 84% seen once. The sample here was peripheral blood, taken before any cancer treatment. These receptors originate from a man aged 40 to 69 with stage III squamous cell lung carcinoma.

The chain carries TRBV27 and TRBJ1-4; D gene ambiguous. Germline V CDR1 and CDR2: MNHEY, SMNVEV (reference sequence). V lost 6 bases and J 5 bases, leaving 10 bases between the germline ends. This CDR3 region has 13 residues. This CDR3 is CASRSRVNEKLFF. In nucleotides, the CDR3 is TGTGCCAGCAGGTCGCGGGTGAATGAAAAACTGTTTTTT.

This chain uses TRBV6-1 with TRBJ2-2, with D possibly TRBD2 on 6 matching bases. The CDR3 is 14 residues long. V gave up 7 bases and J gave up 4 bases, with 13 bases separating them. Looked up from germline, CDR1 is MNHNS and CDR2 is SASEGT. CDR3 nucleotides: TGTGCCAGCAAGGAGGGCCACAGCACCGGGGAGCTGTTTTTT. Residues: CASKEGHSTGELFF.

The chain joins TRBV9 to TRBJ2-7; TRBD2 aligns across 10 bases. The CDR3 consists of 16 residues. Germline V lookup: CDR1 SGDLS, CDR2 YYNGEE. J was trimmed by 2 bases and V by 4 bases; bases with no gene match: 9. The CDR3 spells CASSPSGTSAAYEQYF. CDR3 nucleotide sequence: TGTGCCAGCAGCCCATCTGGGACTAGCGCTGCCTACGAGCAGTACTTC.

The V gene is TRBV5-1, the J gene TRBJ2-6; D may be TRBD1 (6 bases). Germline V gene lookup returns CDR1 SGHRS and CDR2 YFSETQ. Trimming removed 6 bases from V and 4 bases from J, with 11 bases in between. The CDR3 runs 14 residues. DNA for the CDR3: TGCGCCAGCAATCAGGGGCCGGGGGCCAACGTCCTGACTTTC. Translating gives CASNQGPGANVLTF.

The CDR3 here is CASSGGGDLSTDTQYF. CDR3 bases: TGTGCCAGCAGCGGTGGGGGAGACCTAAGCACAGATACGCAGTATTTT. J is TRBJ2-3 and V is TRBV11-1; the D call may be TRBD1 or TRBD2 (5 bases each). The CDR3 spans 16 residues. Trimming cost V 5 bases and J 0 bases, with 15 bases left between them. Per the germline V gene, CDR1 is SGHAT and CDR2 is FQDESV (reference sequence).

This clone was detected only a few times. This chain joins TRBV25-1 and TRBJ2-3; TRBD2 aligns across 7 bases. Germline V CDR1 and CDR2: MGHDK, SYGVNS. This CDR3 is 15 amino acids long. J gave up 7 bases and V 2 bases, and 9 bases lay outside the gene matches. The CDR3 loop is CASSEGAGVIHTQYF. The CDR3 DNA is TGTGCCAGCAGTGAAGGGGCGGGAGTGATTCATACGCAGTATTTT.

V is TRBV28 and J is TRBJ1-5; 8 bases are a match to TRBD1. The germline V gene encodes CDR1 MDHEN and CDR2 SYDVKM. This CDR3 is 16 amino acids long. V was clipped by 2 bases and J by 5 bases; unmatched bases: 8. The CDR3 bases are TGTGCCAGCAGTTTACGGGGCCCGACAGGGGATCAGCCCCAGCATTTT. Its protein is CASSLRGPTGDQPQHF.

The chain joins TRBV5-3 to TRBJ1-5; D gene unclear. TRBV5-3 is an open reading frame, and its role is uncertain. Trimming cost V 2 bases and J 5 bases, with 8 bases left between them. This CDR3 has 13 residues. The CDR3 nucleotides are TGTGCCAGAAGCTTCGGGAGAGATCAGCCCCAGCATTTT. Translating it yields CARSFGRDQPQHF.

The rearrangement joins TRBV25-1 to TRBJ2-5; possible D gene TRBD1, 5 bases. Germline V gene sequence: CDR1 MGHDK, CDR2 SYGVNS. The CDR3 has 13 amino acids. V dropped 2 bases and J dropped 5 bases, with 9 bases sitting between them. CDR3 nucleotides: TGTGCCAGCAGTGAAGCAGGGATGGAGACCCAGTACTTC. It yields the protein CASSEAGMETQYF.

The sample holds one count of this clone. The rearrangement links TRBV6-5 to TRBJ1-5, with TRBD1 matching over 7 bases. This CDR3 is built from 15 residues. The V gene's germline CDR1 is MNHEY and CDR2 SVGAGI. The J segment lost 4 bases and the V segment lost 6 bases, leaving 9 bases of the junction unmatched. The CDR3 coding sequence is TGTGCCAGCAGCCCGGGACAGTTCGTTAATCAGCCCCAGCATTTT. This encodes CASSPGQFVNQPQHF.

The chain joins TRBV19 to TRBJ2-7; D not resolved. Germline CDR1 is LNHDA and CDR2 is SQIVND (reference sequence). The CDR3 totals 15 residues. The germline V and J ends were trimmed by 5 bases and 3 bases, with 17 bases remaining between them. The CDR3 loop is CASSPSGSTHYEQYF. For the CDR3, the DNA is TGTGCCAGTAGTCCCAGTGGGTCCACCCACTACGAGCAGTACTTC.

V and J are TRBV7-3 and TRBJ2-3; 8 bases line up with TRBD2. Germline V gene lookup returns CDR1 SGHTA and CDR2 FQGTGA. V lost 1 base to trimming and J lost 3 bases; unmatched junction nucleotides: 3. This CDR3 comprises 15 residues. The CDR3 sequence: CASSLRASGTDTQYF. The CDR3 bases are TGTGCCAGCAGCTTAAGGGCTAGCGGGACAGATACGCAGTATTTT.

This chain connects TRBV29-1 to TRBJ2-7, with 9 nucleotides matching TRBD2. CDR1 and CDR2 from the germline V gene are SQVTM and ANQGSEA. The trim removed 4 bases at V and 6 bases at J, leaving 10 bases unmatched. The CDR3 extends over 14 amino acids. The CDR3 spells CSVGVAGDTGEQYF. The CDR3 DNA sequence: TGCAGCGTTGGGGTAGCGGGAGATACCGGCGAGCAGTACTTC.

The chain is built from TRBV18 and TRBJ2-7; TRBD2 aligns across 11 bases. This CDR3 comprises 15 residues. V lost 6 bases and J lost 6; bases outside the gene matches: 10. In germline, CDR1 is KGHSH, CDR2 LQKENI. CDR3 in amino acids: CASSRTNSGRVEQYF. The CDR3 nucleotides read TGTGCCAGCTCCCGTACGAATAGCGGGAGGGTCGAGCAGTACTTC.

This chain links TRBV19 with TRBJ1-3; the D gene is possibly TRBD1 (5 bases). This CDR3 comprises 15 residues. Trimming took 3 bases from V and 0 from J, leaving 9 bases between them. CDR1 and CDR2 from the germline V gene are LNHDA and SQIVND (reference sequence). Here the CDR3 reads CASSMGPTSGNTIYF. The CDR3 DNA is TGTGCCAGTAGTATGGGACCGACCTCTGGAAACACCATATATTTT.

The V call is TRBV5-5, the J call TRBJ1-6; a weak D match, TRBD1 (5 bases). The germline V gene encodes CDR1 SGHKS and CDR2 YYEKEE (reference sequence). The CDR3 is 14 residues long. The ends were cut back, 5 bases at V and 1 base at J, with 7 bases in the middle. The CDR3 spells CASREGSYNSPLHF. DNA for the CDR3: TGTGCCAGCAGGGAGGGGTCCTATAATTCACCCCTCCACTTT.

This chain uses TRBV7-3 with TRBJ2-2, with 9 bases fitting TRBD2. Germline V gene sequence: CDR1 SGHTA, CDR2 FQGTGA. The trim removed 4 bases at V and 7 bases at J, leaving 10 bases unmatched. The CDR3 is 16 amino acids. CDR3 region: CASSSYSGRFSGELFF. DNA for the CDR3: TGTGCCAGCAGCTCCTACAGCGGGAGGTTCAGCGGGGAGCTGTTTTTT.

The CDR3 spells CASSIPGGTGNNYGYTF. Here the CDR3 DNA reads TGTGCCAGTAGTATACCCGGTGGGACAGGGAACAACTATGGCTACACCTTC. This chain uses TRBV19 with TRBJ1-2; 9 nucleotides match TRBD1. Germline trimming cut 2 bases from V and 2 bases from J; bases unmatched to any gene: 9. The CDR3 is 17 amino acids. Germline V lookup: CDR1 LNHDA, CDR2 SQIVND (reference sequence).